These 18 T cell receptor beta chains were sequenced from one sample in a study. TCRdb re-called the 5' RACE reads through MiXCR, storing one row per CDR3 protein. The data hold around 50,000 distinct CDR3 sequences, with roughly 28% observed a single time. Tregs were sorted as CD4+CD25+CD127-/low cells. Sequenced input: tumor-infiltrating Tregs sorted from the breast tumor. These receptors all come from a female donor with breast cancer.

Concerning this clonotype: A much bigger clone sits one base away, suggesting this may be a read error. This chain joins TRBV20-1 and TRBJ1-1; 10 bases line up with TRBD1. From germline, CDR1 is DFQATT and CDR2 SNEGSKA (reference sequence). The CDR3 sequence is 15 residues long. The CDR3 spells CNARLGQGGTTEAFF. In nucleotides, the CDR3 is TGCAATGCTAGATTAGGACAGGGGGGGACCACTGAAGCTTTCTTT.

This clonotype turned up a few times. The rearrangement links TRBV6-1 to TRBJ1-6; D is unclear. This CDR3 contains 15 residues. V was shortened by 4 bases and J by 7 bases, with 14 bases between the two germline ends. Germline V gene sequence: CDR1 MNHNS, CDR2 SASEGT. This CDR3 reads CASSVRTLENSPLHF. The CDR3 DNA reads as TGTGCCAGCAGTGTCCGGACTTTAGAAAATTCACCCCTCCACTTT.

This clonotype has more than one count but fewer than ten. V is TRBV19 and J is TRBJ2-7, with 8 bases matching TRBD1. This CDR3 comprises 13 residues. V dropped 9 bases and J dropped 6; count of bases not matched to a gene: 10. CDR1 is LNHDA, CDR2 SQIVND, per germline (reference sequence). CDR3 amino acids: CASNIGQGGEQYF. The CDR3 DNA follows: TGTGCCAGCAACATCGGACAGGGCGGCGAGCAGTACTTC.

This clonotype has only a few counts. The CDR3 DNA reads as TGTGCCAGCAGCTTAGGACACCGAGGACTAGAAGGAGGAGAGACCCAGTACTTC. Translating it yields CASSLGHRGLEGGETQYF. The chain uses TRBV7-9 and TRBJ2-5; 7 bases line up with TRBD2. The CDR3 contains 18 residues. The V segment lost 1 base and the J segment 4 bases; nucleotides outside the gene matches: 15. Germline V gene sequence: CDR1 SEHNR, CDR2 FQNEAQ (reference sequence).

This clonotype was counted between two and nine times. The gene calls are TRBV6-1 and TRBJ2-3; 8 bases are a match to TRBD2. Germline values: CDR1 MNHNS, CDR2 SASEGT. The trim removed 7 bases at V and 3 bases at J, leaving 15 bases unmatched. This CDR3 region has 17 residues. Written as DNA, the CDR3 is TGTGCCAGCACCATCCGTGGACTAGCCCGAGGAACAGATACGCAGTATTTT. As protein: CASTIRGLARGTDTQYF.

CDR3 sequence reads: CSANRHGSGNQPQHF. As DNA, the CDR3 is TGCAGTGCAAATCGACACGGGTCTGGTAATCAGCCCCAGCATTTT. This chain joins TRBV20-1 and TRBJ1-5; D ambiguous. The CDR3 runs 15 residues. Germline V gene lookup returns CDR1 DFQATT and CDR2 SNEGSKA (reference sequence). The V end was cut by 6 bases, the J end by 4 bases, with 19 bases between.

Turning to this clonotype: A read error may produce the germline difference seen at one junction end. The chain joins TRBV6-6 to TRBJ2-5; 10 bases are shared with TRBD2. This CDR3 has 15 residues. Germline CDR1 reads MNHNY; CDR2 reads SVGAGI (reference sequence). The CDR3 region has the DNA TGTGCCAGCAGTTTAGAGCGGGAGGGCCAAGGGACCCAGTACTTC. This translates into CASSLEREGQGTQYF.

A word on this clonotype: Just one base apart from a much larger clone, this may be a read error. The CDR3 does not end in the conserved phenylalanine or tryptophan, so this is likely a read error. The rearrangement links TRBV30 to TRBJ1-1; D unresolved. Germline V gives CDR1 GTSNPN, CDR2 SVGIG (reference sequence). Trimming shortened V by 0 bases and J by 7 bases, and 12 bases separated the two germline ends. This CDR3 comprises 13 residues. The CDR3: CAWSVYGPYEAFL. In DNA form, the CDR3 reads TGTGCCTGGAGTGTATACGGACCTTATGAAGCTTTCCTT.

In DNA, the CDR3 is TGTGCCAGCAGCCCAAGAAGTGGGACTGAAGCTTTCTTT. Its translation is CASSPRSGTEAFF. J is TRBJ1-1 and V is TRBV7-9, with D unresolved. Germline CDR1 SEHNR, CDR2 FQNEAQ (reference sequence). The CDR3 runs to 13 residues. V lost 5 bases and J lost 5, with 12 bases in between.

As to this clonotype: One end of the junction fails to match germline, which may point to a read error. This rearrangement joins TRBV9 to TRBJ2-2; 10 bases match TRBD2. The CDR3 spans 16 residues. The germline gives CDR1 SGDLS, CDR2 YYNGEE. CDR3 amino acids: CASCVLAGGPFGELLF. The CDR3 DNA sequence: TGTGCCAGCTGCGTATTAGCGGGAGGCCCCTTTGGGGAGCTGCTTTTT.

This clonotype appeared many times. V usage is TRBV4-1 and J usage is TRBJ2-7; D not certain. Germline-derived CDR1 and CDR2 are MGHRA and YSYEKL. The CDR3 length is 16 residues. V lost 1 base to trimming and J lost 1 base, with 14 bases between them. Here the CDR3 DNA reads TGCGCCAGCAGCCAAGTTGATCTGGGTTCTTCCTACGAGCAGTACTTC. Translating gives CASSQVDLGSSYEQYF.

A remark on this clonotype: A clone one base away is much larger, so this may be a read error. The J gene is TRBJ1-2, the V gene TRBV20-1; the match to TRBD1 covers 8 bases. Germline CDR1 is DFQATT and CDR2 is SNEGSKA (reference sequence). V lost 1 base to trimming and J lost 6 bases; unmatched junction nucleotides: 10. The CDR3 is 15 amino acids. The CDR3 nucleotides read TGCAGTGCTAGAGTTTTTTTACAGGGGGTGGATGGCTACACCTTC. Encoded protein: CSARVFLQGVDGYTF.

This clonotype came up many times. This chain uses TRBV4-2 with TRBJ1-2; D not certain. V gave up 0 bases and J gave up 6 bases, with 11 bases separating them. Per the germline V gene, CDR1 is LGHNA and CDR2 is YNFKEQ. CDR3 length: 14 residues. As DNA, the CDR3 is TGTGCCAGCAGCCAAGATCCGGGCTCGGATGGCTACACCTTC. This translates into CASSQDPGSDGYTF.

This clonotype was detected a few times. The V gene is TRBV3-1, the J gene TRBJ1-5, with no clear D. The CDR3 extends over 13 amino acids. V lost 0 bases to trimming and J lost 4 bases, with 4 bases between them. Germline loops: CDR1 LGHDT, CDR2 YNNKEL (reference sequence). The CDR3 is CASSQDYNQPQHF. Here the CDR3 DNA reads TGTGCCAGCAGCCAAGACTATAATCAGCCCCAGCATTTT.

This clonotype was picked up many times. The J gene is TRBJ1-1, the V gene TRBV6-2 or TRBV6-3, with D unclear. V was shortened by 4 bases and J by 1 base, with 7 bases between the two germline ends. This CDR3 is built from 13 residues. CDR1 and CDR2 (germline): MNHEY, SVGEGT. The CDR3 loop is CASSSWWNTEAFF. The CDR3 DNA sequence: TGTGCCAGCAGTTCCTGGTGGAACACTGAAGCTTTCTTT.

This clonotype was observed many times. V usage is TRBV4-2 and J usage is TRBJ1-2; D ambiguous. The CDR3 totals 15 residues. Germline CDR1 reads LGHNA; CDR2 reads YNFKEQ. V lost 0 bases, J lost 1 base, and 9 bases lay in between. CDR3 in DNA: TGTGCCAGCAGCCAAGAATCAGGACGTAACTATGGCTACACCTTC. Translation: CASSQESGRNYGYTF.

This clonotype showed up just a few times. The chain is built from TRBV10-3 and TRBJ2-1, with D possibly being TRBD2 (5 bases). The CDR3 has 16 residues. Per germline, CDR1 ENHRY and CDR2 SYGVKD. The germline V and J ends were trimmed by 0 bases and 7 bases, with 16 bases remaining between them. CDR3 DNA: TGTGCCATCAGTGAGTCGACCGGGCCTCGGGGTAATGAGCAGTTCTTC. Its translation: CAISESTGPRGNEQFF.

This clonotype was detected only a few times. V usage is TRBV7-8 and J usage is TRBJ1-1; D is unclear. Trimming took off 4 bases at V and 1 base at J, with 16 bases between the two ends. In germline, CDR1 is SGHVS, CDR2 FQNEAQ. The CDR3 covers 16 residues. In DNA, the CDR3 is TGTGCCAGCAGCTATAGGCGCGGCAGTAAGAACACTGAAGCTTTCTTT. Translated: CASSYRRGSKNTEAFF.